The T cell receptor beta chain described here comes from a study of shared clonotypes between healthy human individuals. Replicate sorted-subset PCRs were loaded with 150 to 250 ng DNA, approximately 31,000 T cell genomes. Source study methods: Filtering of immunoSEQ junctional sequences could not match full-length read filtering. Generated by immunoSEQ multiplex PCR, the TCRdb table keeps only in-frame clones and is missing some. D and trimming were read from the DNA, whereas the V and J calls and clone size are those reported in that table. There are some 2,500,000 clones in the sample; around 93% occur only once, and about 0.36% lies in the top ten. Study-level points and caveats: Among donors, the sharing of clonotypes was expected to be influenced by sequencing depth. Only blood underwent sampling, and tissue repertoires likely differ.

Concerning this clone itself: The target antigen is unknown.

The CDR3 runs to 13 residues. Per germline, CDR1 SGHVS and CDR2 FNYEAQ. V was cut by 0 bases and J by 7 bases, with 7 bases left in between. The rearrangement uses TRBV7-6 and TRBJ1-5; unclear D gene. The clonotype originates from a man aged 18-30 years in good health. Some clones in this sample may be carry-over from other donors' samples. Sequencing was performed on naive CD4+ T cells from PBMCs. As to subset: CD45RA+ positively selected. The CDR3 DNA sequence: TGTGCCAGCAGCTTAGCGAAAACGCAGCCCCAGCATTTT. This gives the protein CASSLAKTQPQHF.